The table lists the clone carrying this T cell receptor (beta chain) with a few counts. Antigen: not known. Preparation of the TCRbeta library involved a method that used unique molecular identifiers. TCRdb redid the calling of the PCR reads with MiXCR, one entry per CDR3 protein. The data contain around 94,000 distinct CDR3 sequences, 6% to 9% of them seen just once; the ten biggest clones take up 16%. This sample was taken from a study of T-cell reconstitution after alpha-beta-depleted transplantation in children. Study-level points and caveats: Reportedly, only several hundred clones from non-depleted graft cells drove alpha-beta T-cell counts at about two months. It was newly produced T cells that mostly accounted for T-cell counts and diversity one year after transplant.

Germline CDR1 reads MNHEY; CDR2 reads SVGEGT. The CDR3 spans 10 residues. V lost 7 bases, J lost 4 bases, and 4 bases lay in between. The chain links TRBV6-2 or TRBV6-3 to TRBJ1-2; D gene uncertain. The sample consisted of PBMCs, taken before TCRalphabeta/CD19-depleted stem cell transplant. This TCR was sampled from a boy aged 2-15 years with acute lymphoblastic leukemia, due to receive a stem cell transplant. The CDR3, as DNA: TGTGCCAGCATGTCCTATGGCTACACCTTC. Translated: CASMSYGYTF.